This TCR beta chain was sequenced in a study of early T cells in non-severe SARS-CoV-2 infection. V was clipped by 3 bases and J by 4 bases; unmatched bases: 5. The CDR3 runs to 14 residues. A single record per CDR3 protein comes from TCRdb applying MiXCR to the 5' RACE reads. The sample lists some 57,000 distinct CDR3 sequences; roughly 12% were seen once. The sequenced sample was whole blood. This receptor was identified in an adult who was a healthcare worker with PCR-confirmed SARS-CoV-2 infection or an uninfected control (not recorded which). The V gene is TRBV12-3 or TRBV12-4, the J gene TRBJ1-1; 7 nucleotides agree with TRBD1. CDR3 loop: CASSLQGGGTEAFF. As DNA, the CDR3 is TGTGCCAGCAGTTTGCAGGGGGGGGGCACTGAAGCTTTCTTT.